The 21 T cell receptor beta chains below all came from one sample that was sequenced in a study of T cells in Graves' hyperthyroidism and ophthalmopathy. The CDR3 regions of TCR beta were amplified from RNA transcripts. During a first-round RT-PCR of the TCR CDR3, the HTBI primer set was used. A single record per CDR3 protein comes from TCRdb applying MiXCR to the multiplex PCR reads. The table has some 770,000 distinct CDR3 sequences, about 16% seen once. The sequenced sample consisted of blood. These receptors all come from a man between 18 and 29 years old with Graves' hyperthyroidism.

This clonotype was picked up a small number of times. A junction boundary mismatches the germline segment, possibly from a read error. The chain links TRBV12-3 or TRBV12-4 to TRBJ2-3; D might be TRBD1 (6 bases). The CDR3 extends over 13 amino acids. Here the CDR3 reads CAGSLGGTDTQYF. CDR3 coding DNA: TGTGCCGGCAGTTTAGGGGGAACAGATACGCAGTATTTT.

This clonotype was picked up a small number of times. The rearrangement uses TRBV14 and TRBJ2-1, with D tentatively TRBD2 (5 bases). CDR3 length equals 14 residues. The V gene's germline CDR1 is SGHDN and CDR2 FVKESK. Trimming shortened V by 7 bases and J by 10 bases, and 20 bases separated the two germline ends. DNA for the CDR3: TGTGCCAGCAATCCTATCAGTCCCAGAGGGGAGCAGTTCTTC. Translating gives CASNPISPRGEQFF.

There are a few counts of this clonotype. This chain connects TRBV6-2 or TRBV6-3 to TRBJ2-1; possible D gene TRBD2, 6 bases. Deletions cut 0 bases from V and 3 bases from J, with 12 bases between. The CDR3 loop spans 16 amino acids. Looked up from germline, CDR1 is MNHEY and CDR2 is SVGEGT. The CDR3 DNA reads as TGTGCCAGCAGTTACTCGTTGGAGGGTCTCTACAATGAGCAGTTCTTC. Its protein product is CASSYSLEGLYNEQFF.

This clonotype was recorded at least ten times. The V and J genes are TRBV2 and TRBJ2-1, with D hard to call. This CDR3 is 15 amino acids long. V lost 6 bases, J lost 2 bases, and 14 bases lay in between. Germline V gene lookup returns CDR1 SNHLY and CDR2 FYNNEI. The CDR3 DNA sequence: TGTGCCAGCAGAGGGTCGAGAAGGACCTACAATGAGCAGTTCTTC. Protein sequence: CASRGSRRTYNEQFF.

This clonotype was counted ten times or more. V gene TRBV24-1 combines with J gene TRBJ2-7; D is unclear. The CDR3 runs 13 residues. Germline V gene data show CDR1 as KGHDR and CDR2 as SFDVKD. V was clipped by 5 bases and J by 4 bases, with 11 bases between them. CDR3 DNA: TGTGCCACCAGTGCGGCAGGCACGTACGAGCAGTACTTC. This codes for CATSAAGTYEQYF.

The V and J genes are TRBV7-9 and TRBJ2-1; weak D call: TRBD2 (7 bases). The CDR3 contains 16 residues. Trimming cost V 3 bases and J 5 bases, with 17 bases left between them. Germline V CDR1 and CDR2: SEHNR, FQNEAQ (reference sequence). The CDR3 nucleotides read TGTGCCAGCAGCTTCCCCTTGGGGGGGCGGGACAATGAGCAGTTCTTC. This codes for CASSFPLGGRDNEQFF.

This clonotype showed up many times. This sequence joins TRBV24-1 and TRBJ1-2, with 7 bases that match TRBD1. Looked up from germline, CDR1 is KGHDR and CDR2 is SFDVKD. With V trimmed by 2 bases and J by 6 bases, 2 bases remained unmatched. This CDR3 has 13 residues. In DNA form, the CDR3 reads TGTGCCACCAGTGATTGGGACAGCAATGGCTACACCTTC. Translation: CATSDWDSNGYTF.

This clonotype appeared many times. V usage is TRBV27 and J usage is TRBJ2-1; perhaps D is TRBD1 or TRBD2 (5 bases each). From germline, CDR1 is MNHEY and CDR2 SMNVEV (reference sequence). There are 16 residues in the CDR3. The V end lost 1 base, the J end lost 1 base, and 11 bases lay between the germline ends. CDR3: CASSLWGIRSYNEQFF. CDR3 DNA: TGTGCCAGCAGTTTATGGGGGATACGGTCCTACAATGAGCAGTTCTTC.

This clonotype was counted a few times. CDR3: CSVGSWGNQPQHF. CDR3 nucleotide sequence: TGCAGCGTGGGAAGTTGGGGCAATCAGCCCCAGCATTTT. V usage is TRBV20-1 and J usage is TRBJ1-5; D is undetermined. Looked up from germline, CDR1 is DFQATT and CDR2 is SNEGSKA (reference sequence). This CDR3 comprises 13 residues.

This clonotype appeared a few times. This chain joins TRBV4-1 and TRBJ1-1, with TRBD1 as a possible D gene (6 bases). Germline values: CDR1 MGHRA, CDR2 YSYEKL. Deletions cut 4 bases from V and 6 bases from J, with 12 bases between. This CDR3 has 13 residues. The CDR3 loop is CASSPPRGAEAFF. In DNA form, the CDR3 reads TGCGCCAGCAGCCCTCCCAGGGGAGCTGAAGCTTTCTTT.

This clonotype has ten or more counts. V usage is TRBV6-1 and J usage is TRBJ2-5, with 7 positions matching TRBD2. This CDR3 spans 15 amino acids. Germline loops: CDR1 MNHNS, CDR2 SASEGT. V lost 5 bases and J lost 1; bases outside the gene matches: 7. The CDR3 DNA reads TGTGCCAGCAGTTCCATGACTAGCTTCCAAGAGACCCAGTACTTC. Protein: CASSSMTSFQETQYF.

This clonotype was seen only a few times. The chain recombines TRBV10-3 with TRBJ2-1; D might be TRBD1 or TRBD2, each matching 6 bases. From germline, CDR1 is ENHRY and CDR2 SYGVKD. This CDR3 is 15 amino acids long. V lost 6 bases to trimming and J lost 3 bases, with 15 bases between them. The CDR3 DNA is TGTGCCATCAGGGGGGGACAAGGATACTACAATGAGCAGTTCTTC. Encoded protein: CAIRGGQGYYNEQFF.

Ten or more counts support this clonotype. The gene calls are TRBV7-3 and TRBJ2-1, with 9 bases fitting TRBD2. V dropped 4 bases and J dropped 4; count of bases not matched to a gene: 5. Germline V gene lookup returns CDR1 SGHTA and CDR2 FQGTGA. CDR3 length: 15 residues. In nucleotides, the CDR3 is TGTGCCAGCAGCTACCTAGCGGGATCATACAATGAGCAGTTCTTC. It specifies CASSYLAGSYNEQFF.

The sample holds a few counts of this clonotype. This chain connects TRBV30 to TRBJ2-1; D might be TRBD1 (6 bases). Trimming pared 2 bases from V and 15 bases from J, leaving 14 bases between. The CDR3 is 11 amino acids. Germline CDR1 is GTSNPN and CDR2 is SVGIG (reference sequence). This CDR3 reads CAWSQGLLRFF. CDR3 DNA: TGTGCCTGGAGTCAGGGGCTGCTTCGGTTCTTC.

The CDR3 reads CATSATGQGLQPQHF. The DNA for the CDR3 is TGTGCCACCAGTGCCACGGGACAGGGTTTGCAGCCCCAGCATTTT. The V call is TRBV24-1, the J call TRBJ1-5, with 9 bases lining up with TRBD1. The germline V gene encodes CDR1 KGHDR and CDR2 SFDVKD. The CDR3 has 15 amino acids. V gave up 5 bases and J gave up 7 bases; unmatched junction bases: 8.

Comment on this clonotype: It may be a read error: a sequence one base away is much more abundant. The rearrangement uses TRBV27 and TRBJ1-1, with D tentatively TRBD1 (5 bases). The CDR3 length is 13 residues. Germline CDR1 reads MNHEY; CDR2 reads SMNVEV (reference sequence). V lost 3 bases to trimming and J lost 6 bases, with 11 bases between them. The CDR3 bases are TGTGCCAGCAGTTTGTCCAGGGACGCTGAAGCTTTCTTT. As protein: CASSLSRDAEAFF.

This clonotype has ten or more counts. This chain connects TRBV12-3 or TRBV12-4 to TRBJ2-7, with D perhaps matching TRBD1 (8 bases). The V end lost 6 bases, the J end lost 2 bases, and 17 bases lay between the germline ends. The CDR3 has 15 residues. Here the CDR3 DNA reads TGTGCCAGCAGGCTACAGGGGGGGGAAGCCTACGAGCAGTACTTC. This encodes CASRLQGGEAYEQYF.

The sample holds a few counts of this clonotype. The rearrangement joins TRBV11-1 to TRBJ2-6; unclear D gene. Germline V CDR1 and CDR2: SGHAT, FQDESV (reference sequence). Between the trimmed V and J ends, which lost 7 bases and 0 bases, there was a span of 10 bases. The CDR3 spans 15 residues. CDR3 amino acids: CASKPSHSGANVLTF. The CDR3 DNA sequence: TGTGCCAGCAAACCATCGCACTCTGGGGCCAACGTCCTGACTTTC.

V gene TRBV7-9 combines with J gene TRBJ2-4; TRBD2 matches at 9 bases. V shed 4 bases and J 3 bases; nucleotides not matched to a gene: 7. This CDR3 contains 16 residues. CDR1 is SEHNR and CDR2 is FQNEAQ in the germline V gene (reference sequence). The CDR3 loop reads CASSSTGLAFKNIQYF. The CDR3 coding sequence is TGTGCCAGCAGCTCTACCGGACTAGCGTTCAAAAACATTCAGTACTTC.

This clonotype was picked up a small number of times. The chain uses TRBV27 and TRBJ2-5; D is uncertain. Germline assignment: CDR1 MNHEY and CDR2 SMNVEV (reference sequence). With 0 bases removed from V and 0 bases from J, the gap between germline ends came to 11 bases. CDR3 length equals 16 residues. The CDR3 nucleotides read TGTGCCAGCAGTTTATCGATGGGCGACAACCAAGAGACCCAGTACTTC. It is translated as CASSLSMGDNQETQYF.

The chain recombines TRBV20-1 with TRBJ2-2, with a possible D match to TRBD1 (6 bases). Germline V CDR1 and CDR2: DFQATT, SNEGSKA (reference sequence). Trimming cost V 3 bases and J 8 bases, with 13 bases left between them. The CDR3 extends over 13 amino acids. In DNA, the CDR3 is TGCAGTGCTAGTGGGGGCATTCAGGGGGAGCTGTTTTTT. This encodes CSASGGIQGELFF.